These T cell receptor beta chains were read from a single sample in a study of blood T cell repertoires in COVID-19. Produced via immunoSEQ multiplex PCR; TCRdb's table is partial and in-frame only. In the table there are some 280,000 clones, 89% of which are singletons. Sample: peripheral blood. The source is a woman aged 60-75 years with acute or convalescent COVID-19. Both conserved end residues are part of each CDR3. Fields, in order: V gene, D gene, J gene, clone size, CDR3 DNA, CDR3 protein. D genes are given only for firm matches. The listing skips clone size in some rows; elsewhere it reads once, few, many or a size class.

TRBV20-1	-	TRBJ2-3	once	TGCAGTGCTAGTAGGCTAGGTTTCACAGATACGCAGTATTTT	CSASRLGFTDTQYF
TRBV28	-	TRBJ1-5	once	TGTGCCAGCAGGTTGACAGGATTCAATCAGCCCCAGCATTTT	CASRLTGFNQPQHF
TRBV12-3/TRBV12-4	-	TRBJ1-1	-	TGTGCCAGCACCCAGGATCTGAACACTGAAGCTTTCTTT	CASTQDLNTEAFF
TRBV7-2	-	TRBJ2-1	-	TGTGCCAGCAGCTTGGGACACGAAAGGCGGGAGCAGTTCTTC	CASSLGHERREQFF
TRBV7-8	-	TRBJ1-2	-	TGTGCCAGCAGCTCACGGCGGTTGGCTGGCTACACCTTC	CASSSRRLAGYTF
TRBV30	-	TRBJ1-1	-	TGTGCCTGGAGTCTGACCCCGCGGAGCGCTGAAGCTTTCTTT	CAWSLTPRSAEAFF
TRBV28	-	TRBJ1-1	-	TGTGCCAGCAGACCCGGGCCCGGGGGGACTGAAGCTTTCTTT	CASRPGPGGTEAFF
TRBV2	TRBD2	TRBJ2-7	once	TGTGCCAGCGGACTAGCGAGCTACGAGCAGTACTTC	CASGLASYEQYF
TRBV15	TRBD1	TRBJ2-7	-	TGTGCCACCAGCAGAGGGGATCGACAGGGGGCTAGAGAGCAGTACTTC	CATSRGDRQGAREQYF
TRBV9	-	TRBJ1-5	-	TGTGCCAGCAGCAATACAGGGTACAATCAGCCCCAGCATTTT	CASSNTGYNQPQHF
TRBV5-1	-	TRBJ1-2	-	TGCGCCAGCAGCTTGACCCTGGGCAGGCTTGACTATGGCTACACCTTC	CASSLTLGRLDYGYTF
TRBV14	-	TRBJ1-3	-	TGTGCCAGCAGCCAAGAATGGGCCTCTGGAAACACCATATATTTT	CASSQEWASGNTIYF
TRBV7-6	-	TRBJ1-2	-	TGTGCCAGCAGCTTAGACAGGGATCGGGGCTACACCTTC	CASSLDRDRGYTF
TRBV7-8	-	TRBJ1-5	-	TGTGCCAGCAGCTTAAATGTGGAGGGTAATCAGCCCCAGCATTTT	CASSLNVEGNQPQHF
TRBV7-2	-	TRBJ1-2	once	TGTGCCAGCAGCTTAGGGAGGACAGAAAATTATGGCTACACCTTC	CASSLGRTENYGYTF
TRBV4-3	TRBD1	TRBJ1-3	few	TGCGCCAGCAGCCAAAGCCCGACAGGGTTGGGAAACACCATATATTTT	CASSQSPTGLGNTIYF
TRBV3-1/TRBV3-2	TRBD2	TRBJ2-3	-	TGTGCCAGCAGCCCGCCGGGACTAGTAGCGAAGGGAGGGACAGATACGCAGTATTTT	CASSPPGLVAKGGTDTQYF
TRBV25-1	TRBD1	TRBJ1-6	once	TGTGCCAGCAGTCCCGGGACAGATAATTCACCCCTCCACTTT	CASSPGTDNSPLHF
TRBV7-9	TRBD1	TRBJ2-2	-	TGTGCCAGCAGCCCCCCCGGGACAGTAAACACCGGGGAGCTGTTTTTT	CASSPPGTVNTGELFF
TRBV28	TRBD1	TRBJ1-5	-	TGTGCCAGCATTACAGGGGGCTATCAGCCCCAGCATTTT	CASITGGYQPQHF
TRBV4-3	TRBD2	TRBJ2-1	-	TGCGCCAGCAGCCAAGATCCCCAGCGGGGTTGGAATGAGCAGTTCTTC	CASSQDPQRGWNEQFF
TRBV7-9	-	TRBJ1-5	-	TGTGCCAGCAGCTTAGACTCAAGCAATCAGCCCCAGCATTTT	CASSLDSSNQPQHF
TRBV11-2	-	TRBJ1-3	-	TGTGCCAGCAGCCTTGACGCAGGGAGGTATGGAAACACCATATATTTT	CASSLDAGRYGNTIYF
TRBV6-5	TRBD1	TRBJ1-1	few	TGTGCCAGCAGTCGGGGGGACAGGGGGCGGACTGAAGCTTTCTTT	CASSRGDRGRTEAFF
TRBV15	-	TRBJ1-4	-	TGTGCCACCAGCAGAGATTTAGGGCAGGCGAGCGGAAAACTGTTTTTT	CATSRDLGQASGKLFF
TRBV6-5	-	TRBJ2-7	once	TGTGCCAGCAGACCGCAGGGGCTGAACGAGCAGTACTTC	CASRPQGLNEQYF
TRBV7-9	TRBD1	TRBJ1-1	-	TGTGCCAGCAGCGCCGGGACAGGGTTGAACACTGAAGCTTTCTTT	CASSAGTGLNTEAFF
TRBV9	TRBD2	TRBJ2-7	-	TGTGCCAGCAGCCTTACTAGCGGGAGGGCAGCCTACGAGCAGTACTTC	CASSLTSGRAAYEQYF
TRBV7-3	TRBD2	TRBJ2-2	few	TGTGCCAGCAGCCCCCTAGCGGGGGGGAACACCGGGGAGCTGTTTTTT	CASSPLAGGNTGELFF
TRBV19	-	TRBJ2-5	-	TGTGCCAGTAGTACTAGGACAGTGGAGACCCAGTACTTC	CASSTRTVETQYF
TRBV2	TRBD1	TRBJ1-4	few	TGTGCCAGGCAATCTGGGACAGGGGATGAAAAACTGTTTTTT	CARQSGTGDEKLFF
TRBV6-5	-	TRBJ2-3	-	TGTGCCAGCATCCCAAGGGGCGGAAGCACAGATACGCAGTATTTT	CASIPRGGSTDTQYF
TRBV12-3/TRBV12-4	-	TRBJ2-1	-	TGTGCCAGCAACAACATAAAGAGGGAGCAGTTCTTC	CASNNIKREQFF
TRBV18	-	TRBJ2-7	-	TGTGCCAGCTCACTGGACGCGGGGTCCGAGCAGTACTTC	CASSLDAGSEQYF
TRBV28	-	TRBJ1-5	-	TGTGCCAGCAGTTTAGAACAGGGAGGGGTGAGGAGCAATCAGCCCCAGCATTTT	CASSLEQGGVRSNQPQHF
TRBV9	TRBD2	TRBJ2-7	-	TGTGCCAGCAGCGTAGTGGCTAGCGGGGGGGCCGCCTACGAGCAGTACTTC	CASSVVASGGAAYEQYF